The clone carrying this T cell receptor beta chain occurred a few times. Its antigen is undetermined. The data were taken from a study of T-cell reconstitution after alpha-beta-depleted transplantation in children. Whole-study results and caveats: Several hundred rapidly expanded clones from non-depleted graft cells reportedly supplied alpha-beta T cells about two months post-transplant.

The TCRbeta library incorporated unique molecular identifiers. Each CDR3 protein is one row after TCRdb ran MiXCR on the PCR reads. The sample includes 500,000 to 650,000 distinct CDR3 sequences, approximately 10% of them seen just once. The germline gives CDR1 GTSNPN, CDR2 SVGIG (reference sequence). This CDR3 comprises 15 residues. Trimming took 3 bases from V and 1 from J, leaving 13 bases between them. The source material was PBMCs, mostly from graft donor cells, sampled 180 days after TCRalphabeta/CD19-depleted stem cell transplant. This receptor was obtained from a female patient between 2 and 15 years old who had a stem cell transplant for aplastic anemia, so the T cells may come from the graft donor. The chain carries TRBV30 and TRBJ2-1; perhaps TRBD2 as D (6 bases). CDR3 protein: CAWRLGLGSYNEQFF. The CDR3 bases are TGTGCCTGGAGGTTGGGACTGGGTTCCTACAATGAGCAGTTCTTC.